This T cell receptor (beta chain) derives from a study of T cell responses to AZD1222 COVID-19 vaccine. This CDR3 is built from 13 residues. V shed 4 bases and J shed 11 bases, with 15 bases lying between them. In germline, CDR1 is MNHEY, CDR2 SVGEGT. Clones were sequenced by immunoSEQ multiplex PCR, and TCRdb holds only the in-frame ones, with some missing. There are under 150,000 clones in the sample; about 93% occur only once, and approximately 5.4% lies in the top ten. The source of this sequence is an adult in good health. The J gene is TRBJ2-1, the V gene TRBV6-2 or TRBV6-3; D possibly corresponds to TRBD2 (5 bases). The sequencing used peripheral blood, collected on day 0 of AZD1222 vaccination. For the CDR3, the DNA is TGTGCCAGCAGTTTTTCGACTATGGGTCAGCAGTTCTTC. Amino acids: CASSFSTMGQQFF.